This entry is about one T cell receptor beta chain. CDR3 length: 16 residues. Germline values: CDR1 SGHTA, CDR2 FQGNSA. The J segment lost 0 bases and the V segment lost 2 bases, leaving 4 bases of the junction unmatched. These data belong to a study of blood T cell repertoires in COVID-19. Overall study: T cells, B-cell-depleted T cells, or PBMCs supplied cDNA or gDNA.

In the study's own analysis: Cell counts per sample came from amplifying reference gene primers. Profiling relied on immunoSEQ multiplex PCR, and the TCRdb table lists in-frame clones only, not all of them. V and J calls and clone size are given by that table; D and trimming were obtained from the DNA. This table has fewer than 200,000 clones, around nine tenths appearing once. The chain carries TRBV7-2 and TRBJ2-3; 8 bases agree with TRBD2. The clonotype originates from a man aged 50 to 59 with acute or convalescent COVID-19. The sequencing sample was made of peripheral blood. The CDR3 coding sequence is TGTGCCAGCAGCTTAATACTAGCGGCTAGCACAGATACGCAGTATTTT. It yields the protein CASSLILAASTDTQYF.